This passage covers 31 T cell receptor beta chains from one sample sequenced in a study of cytomegalovirus exposure and HLA in healthy donors. Sequencing used immunoSEQ multiplex PCR; TCRdb keeps in-frame clones, though not all of them. Seen here are some 59,000 clones, roughly nine tenths observed once, and the top ten hold about 15%. The material sequenced was PBMCs. These receptors all stem from a woman aged 18-29 years in good health and CMV-seronegative.

The chain combines TRBV2 with TRBJ1-1; D ambiguous. The CDR3 runs 15 residues. Germline V gene data show CDR1 as SNHLY and CDR2 as FYNNEI. Deletions cut 1 base from V and 0 bases from J, with 9 bases between. Here the CDR3 DNA reads TGTGCCAGCAGTGAAGAAGGACTCCTGAACACTGAAGCTTTCTTT. It translates to CASSEEGLLNTEAFF.

The chain uses TRBV4-3 and TRBJ2-1; D remains unclear. The CDR3 runs 15 residues. Trimming took 0 bases from V and 6 from J, leaving 12 bases between them. Looked up from germline, CDR1 is LGHNA and CDR2 is YSLEER. Here the CDR3 reads CASSQDLTLVNEQFF. CDR3 coding DNA: TGCGCCAGCAGCCAAGATTTGACTCTCGTCAATGAGCAGTTCTTC.

This clone was seen only once. This chain joins TRBV2 and TRBJ1-5, with D unclear. V lost 5 bases, J lost 2 bases, and 10 bases lay in between. The V gene's germline CDR1 is SNHLY and CDR2 FYNNEI. The CDR3 length is 14 residues. CDR3 sequence reads: CASSYLGGNQPQHF. The CDR3 DNA follows: TGTGCCAGCAGTTACCTCGGGGGCAATCAGCCCCAGCATTTT.

The CDR3 nucleotides are TGTGCCACCTGGGACAGTGGGGACTATGGCTACACCTTC. The encoded protein is CATWDSGDYGYTF. This rearrangement joins TRBV28 to TRBJ1-2; 7 bases align to TRBD1. The CDR3 runs 13 residues. Looked up from germline, CDR1 is MDHEN and CDR2 is SYDVKM. The trim removed 10 bases at V and 3 bases at J, leaving 8 bases unmatched.

This chain uses TRBV2 with TRBJ1-5; 11 bases line up with TRBD1. Germline loops: CDR1 SNHLY, CDR2 FYNNEI. The CDR3 is 15 residues long. V gave up 5 bases and J gave up 7 bases; unmatched junction bases: 7. The CDR3 reads CASSPDRGLGQPQHF. The CDR3 bases are TGTGCCAGCAGTCCGGACAGGGGGCTCGGACAGCCCCAGCATTTT.

The V gene is TRBV19, the J gene TRBJ2-2; 8 bases match TRBD1. This CDR3 contains 15 residues. Germline values: CDR1 LNHDA, CDR2 SQIVND (reference sequence). With V trimmed by 4 bases and J by 8 bases, 9 bases remained unmatched. CDR3 DNA sequence: TGTGCCAGTAGTACCCTCCGGACAGGGTGGGGGGAGCTGTTTTTT. Residues: CASSTLRTGWGELFF.

This clone was observed a few times. This chain joins TRBV7-9 and TRBJ1-2; D remains ambiguous. Germline CDR1 reads SEHNR; CDR2 reads FQNEAQ (reference sequence). This CDR3 is 13 amino acids long. With 1 base removed from V and 4 bases from J, the gap between germline ends came to 7 bases. The CDR3 loop is CASSLDLPYGYTF. Here the CDR3 DNA reads TGTGCCAGCAGCTTAGATCTCCCCTATGGCTACACCTTC. Full variable domain (missing parts from reference TRBV7-9 and TRBJ1-2): DTGVSQNPRHKITKRGQNVTFRCDPISEHNRLYWYRQTLGQGPEFLTYFQNEAQLEKSRLLSDRFSAERPKGSFSTLEIQRTEQGDSAMYLCASSLDLPYGYTFGSGTRLTVV.

V and J are TRBV7-6 and TRBJ2-5, with 7 bases that match TRBD1. The CDR3 covers 14 residues. The V and J ends lost 5 bases and 4 bases, in that order; junction bases with no gene match: 7. Germline V gives CDR1 SGHVS, CDR2 FNYEAQ. DNA of the CDR3: TGTGCCAGCAGCCCAACAGGGGCCGGAGAGACCCAGTACTTC. Translating it yields CASSPTGAGETQYF.

The DNA of the CDR3 is TGTGCCAGCAGCCCCGGACAGGGCCTTAACGTCAATCAGCCCCAGCATTTT. Translated: CASSPGQGLNVNQPQHF. The chain uses TRBV5-8 and TRBJ1-5; TRBD1 matches 8 bases. The junction had 12 bases not matched to a gene; V was cut back by 4 bases and J by 3 bases. The CDR3 sequence is 17 residues long. The germline gives CDR1 SGHTS, CDR2 YDEGEE.

The chain recombines TRBV7-9 with TRBJ2-5, with 7 bases fitting TRBD1. The germline V gene encodes CDR1 SEHNR and CDR2 FQNEAQ (reference sequence). There are 13 residues in the CDR3. With 10 bases clipped from V and 2 bases from J, the junction kept 7 bases outside the gene matches. CDR3 nucleotide sequence: TGTGCCACCCCAGACAGGGATCAAGAGACCCAGTACTTC. Translated, it gives CATPDRDQETQYF.

The chain employs TRBV5-6 and TRBJ2-3; TRBD2 aligns across 8 bases. The CDR3 spans 17 residues. Germline V gene lookup returns CDR1 SGHDT and CDR2 YYEEEE. V lost 1 base and J lost 1; bases outside the gene matches: 8. In nucleotides, the CDR3 is TGTGCCAGCAGCTTGTTTGTTAGCGGGACCCGCACAGATACGCAGTATTTT. This sequence encodes CASSLFVSGTRTDTQYF.

This chain uses TRBV7-9 with TRBJ2-3; tentative D call: TRBD1 (5 bases). Per the germline V gene, CDR1 is SEHNR and CDR2 is FQNEAQ (reference sequence). The CDR3 has 19 amino acids. V was cut by 5 bases and J by 0 bases, with 24 bases left in between. CDR3 loop: CASSGVGASPRFSTDTQYF. DNA for the CDR3: TGTGCCAGCAGCGGGGTAGGGGCGTCCCCCCGCTTTAGCACAGATACGCAGTATTTT.

The chain joins TRBV15 to TRBJ2-3; 11 bases fit TRBD2. Germline V lookup: CDR1 LNHNV, CDR2 YYDKDF (reference sequence). The CDR3 has 15 residues. The ends lost 3 bases at V and 4 bases at J; junction bases unmatched: 3. DNA of the CDR3: TGTGCCACCAGCAGTAGCGGGAGGGCCTCAGATACGCAGTATTTT. Its translation is CATSSSGRASDTQYF.

The genes are TRBV28 and TRBJ1-5, with no clear D. CDR3 size: 14 residues. Germline V gene data show CDR1 as MDHEN and CDR2 as SYDVKM. V lost 2 bases and J lost 5, with 10 bases in between. This chain's CDR3 is CASSLHSLDQPQHF. The CDR3 DNA reads TGTGCCAGCAGTTTACATAGCCTGGATCAGCCCCAGCATTTT. Looking up the rest from reference TRBV28 and TRBJ1-5 gives the full variable domain: DVKVTQSSRYLVKRTGEKVFLECVQDMDHENMFWYRQDPGLGLRLIYFSYDVKMKEKGDIPEGYSVSREKKERFSLILESASTNQTSMYLCASSLHSLDQPQHFGDGTRLSIL.

This chain connects TRBV6-4 to TRBJ1-1; TRBD1 aligns across 7 bases. Germline V gene sequence: CDR1 MRHNA, CDR2 SNTAGT. V lost 3 bases, J lost 5 bases, and 3 bases stayed unmatched. CDR3 size: 13 residues. CDR3 in amino acids: CASSELQGTEAFF. CDR3 DNA: TGTGCCAGCAGTGAATTACAGGGGACTGAAGCTTTCTTT.

This sequence joins TRBV5-5 and TRBJ1-4, with 9 bases matching TRBD1. Trimming cost V 4 bases and J 8 bases; bases outside gene matches: 9. This CDR3 comprises 15 residues. The germline CDR1 and CDR2 sequences are SGHKS and YYEKEE (reference sequence). This CDR3 is CASSLSGQGGEKLFF. As DNA, the CDR3 is TGTGCCAGCAGCCTATCGGGACAGGGAGGGGAAAAACTGTTTTTT. The whole variable domain, remainder taken from reference TRBV5-5 and TRBJ1-4, is DAGVTQSPTHLIKTRGQQVTLRCSPISGHKSVSWYQQVLGQGPQFIFQYYEKEERGRGNFPDRFSARQFPNYSSELNVNALLLGDSALYLCASSLSGQGGEKLFFGSGTQLSVL.

About this clone: The DNA is left out, because the CDR3 cannot be placed on it with certainty; the CDR3 is given as TCRdb lists it. This chain joins TRBV30 and TRBJ2-7; TRBD2, the D gene given by the table, was not confirmed from the DNA. Germline loops: CDR1 GTSNPN, CDR2 SVGIG (reference sequence). Ends included, the CDR3 has 15 residues. The CDR3 here is CAWSVLLSRSYEQYF.

Only one count was recorded for this clone. The rearrangement joins TRBV4-1 to TRBJ2-7; maybe TRBD2 (6 bases). The V end lost 4 bases, the J end lost 4 bases, and 35 bases lay between the germline ends. CDR1 MGHRA and CDR2 YSYEKL come from the germline V gene. The CDR3 sequence is 21 residues long. The CDR3 protein is CASSPGLLTGLRGGNPYEQYF. CDR3 sequence (DNA): TGCGCCAGCAGCCCCGGCCTTTTAACAGGCCTAAGGGGAGGAAATCCATACGAGCAGTACTTC.

V is TRBV7-9 and J is TRBJ2-1, with 9 bases matching TRBD2. Unmatched junction bases numbered 3, after V lost 2 bases and J lost 4 bases. Germline V CDR1 and CDR2: SEHNR, FQNEAQ (reference sequence). This CDR3 contains 15 residues. CDR3 sequence (DNA): TGTGCCAGCAGCTTACTAGCGGGGAGATACAATGAGCAGTTCTTC. Amino acid sequence: CASSLLAGRYNEQFF. Full variable domain (remainder filled in from reference TRBV7-9 and TRBJ2-1): DTGVSQNPRHKITKRGQNVTFRCDPISEHNRLYWYRQTLGQGPEFLTYFQNEAQLEKSRLLSDRFSAERPKGSFSTLEIQRTEQGDSAMYLCASSLLAGRYNEQFFGPGTRLTVL.

This chain uses TRBV7-6 with TRBJ2-1, with 9 positions matching TRBD2. Germline CDR1 and CDR2: SGHVS and FNYEAQ. V was clipped by 3 bases and J by 8 bases; unmatched bases: 8. The CDR3 extends over 15 amino acids. The CDR3 loop reads CASSFARGGQDEQFF. In nucleotides, the CDR3 is TGTGCCAGCAGCTTCGCGCGGGGGGGCCAGGATGAGCAGTTCTTC.

V usage is TRBV18 and J usage is TRBJ1-1, with 9 bases identical to TRBD1. Germline values: CDR1 KGHSH, CDR2 LQKENI. V dropped 0 bases and J dropped 4; count of bases not matched to a gene: 6. This CDR3 has 16 residues. CDR3 protein: CASSPPTGGFFTEAFF. In nucleotides, the CDR3 is TGTGCCAGCTCACCACCCACAGGGGGCTTCTTCACTGAAGCTTTCTTT.

This chain connects TRBV19 to TRBJ2-4; D not resolved. This CDR3 comprises 13 residues. The V end lost 7 bases, the J end lost 8 bases, and 15 bases lay between the germline ends. The germline V gene has CDR1 LNHDA and CDR2 SQIVND (reference sequence). The CDR3 DNA follows: TGTGCCAGTACCCCGGGTAATTTAGACATTCAGTACTTC. This gives the protein CASTPGNLDIQYF.

There are a few counts of this clone. This rearrangement joins TRBV27 to TRBJ2-7, with D tentatively TRBD1 (5 bases). CDR1 MNHEY and CDR2 SMNVEV come from the germline V gene (reference sequence). CDR3 size: 16 residues. V lost 2 bases and J lost 5, with 19 bases in between. The CDR3 coding sequence is TGTGCCAGCAGTTTAATACAGGTCGGATCGAAGCACGAGCAGTACTTC. Translated, it gives CASSLIQVGSKHEQYF.

The J gene is TRBJ2-1, the V gene TRBV6-6, with 9 bases lining up with TRBD2. The J segment lost 5 bases and the V segment lost 2 bases, leaving 4 bases of the junction unmatched. Germline values: CDR1 MNHNY, CDR2 SVGAGI (reference sequence). The CDR3 runs to 15 residues. CDR3 nucleotide sequence: TGTGCCAGCAGTTACCTAGCGGGGCGCAACAATGAGCAGTTCTTC. Residues: CASSYLAGRNNEQFF.

The chain recombines TRBV5-1 with TRBJ2-1; 10 bases agree with TRBD2. Germline-derived CDR1 and CDR2 are SGHRS and YFSETQ. The junction had 4 bases not matched to a gene; V was cut back by 0 bases and J by 4 bases. CDR3 size: 16 residues. In nucleotides, the CDR3 is TGCGCCAGCAGCTTGGAGGCGACTAGCGGGTACAATGAGCAGTTCTTC. Its translation is CASSLEATSGYNEQFF.

This clone was seen a few times. The J gene is TRBJ2-7, the V gene TRBV4-2, with TRBD2 matching 9 bases. Per germline, CDR1 LGHNA and CDR2 YNFKEQ. V lost 4 bases, J lost 4 bases, and 8 bases stayed unmatched. The CDR3 has 15 residues. CDR3 protein: CASSRRLAEVYEQYF. The CDR3 region has the DNA TGTGCCAGCAGCCGGAGACTAGCGGAAGTTTACGAGCAGTACTTC.

The rearrangement links TRBV4-2 to TRBJ1-2; D might be TRBD1 (6 bases). V was clipped by 1 base and J by 7 bases, with 13 bases between them. CDR3 length equals 14 residues. Germline loops: CDR1 LGHNA, CDR2 YNFKEQ. CDR3 residues: CASSQGVGRGGYTF. CDR3 nucleotide sequence: TGTGCCAGCAGCCAAGGGGTCGGCAGGGGTGGCTACACCTTC.

This clone was seen once. The CDR3 loop reads CASSLSRASTEAFF. The CDR3 nucleotides read TGTGCCAGCAGTTTATCCAGGGCTAGCACTGAAGCTTTCTTT. The chain joins TRBV27 to TRBJ1-1, with D tentatively TRBD1 (5 bases). The germline V and J ends were trimmed by 0 bases and 4 bases, with 9 bases remaining between them. This CDR3 is 14 amino acids long. The germline V gene has CDR1 MNHEY and CDR2 SMNVEV (reference sequence).

The V gene is TRBV10-1, the J gene TRBJ2-1; TRBD2 aligns across 8 bases. This CDR3 has 17 residues. Germline loops: CDR1 WNHNN, CDR2 SYGVQD (reference sequence). V lost 3 bases and J lost 0; bases outside the gene matches: 7. CDR3 residues: CASSDTPSGLSYNEQFF. The CDR3 nucleotides read TGCGCCAGCAGTGACACTCCTAGCGGGCTCTCCTACAATGAGCAGTTCTTC.

The chain combines TRBV2 with TRBJ2-7; D possibly corresponds to TRBD1 (5 bases). This CDR3 comprises 13 residues. V was trimmed by 7 bases and J by 2 bases, leaving 12 bases between them. CDR1 SNHLY and CDR2 FYNNEI come from the germline V gene. In DNA, the CDR3 is TGTGCCAGCATCGGACAAGATACCTACGAGCAGTACTTC. It specifies CASIGQDTYEQYF. The whole variable domain, filled in from reference TRBV2 and TRBJ2-7, reads EPEVTQTPSHQVTQMGQEVILRCVPISNHLYFYWYRQILGQKVEFLVSFYNNEISEKSEIFDDQFSVERPDGSNFTLKIRSTKLEDSAMYFCASIGQDTYEQYFGPGTRLTVT.

V gene TRBV7-3 combines with J gene TRBJ1-1; the D gene is possibly TRBD1 (5 bases). The CDR3 consists of 13 residues. The V gene's germline CDR1 is SGHTA and CDR2 FQGTGA. With 5 bases removed from V and 4 bases from J, the gap between germline ends came to 11 bases. This chain's CDR3 is CASSPQGSTEAFF. The CDR3 coding sequence is TGTGCCAGCAGCCCTCAGGGATCCACTGAAGCTTTCTTT.